This T cell receptor (beta chain) was captured in a study of blood T cell repertoires in COVID-19. V lost 1 base and J 3 bases, leaving 10 bases between the germline ends. The germline V gene has CDR1 SSHAT and CDR2 FNYEAQ (reference sequence). The CDR3 runs 16 residues. Enrollees, about 18 to 95 years old, lived in 24 US areas. Categorization into cohorts depended on clinical history that participants reported. Clones were read by immunoSEQ multiplex PCR, and TCRdb kept only the in-frame ones, dropping some. The sample has 150,000 to 200,000 clones, approximately 82% seen once. The sample comprised PBMCs or T cells enriched from blood (not recorded which). This receptor was obtained from an older woman with acute COVID-19. This rearrangement joins TRBV7-7 to TRBJ2-6; D uncertain. CDR3 in DNA: TGTGCCAGCAGCTTAGGGGCAGCTGGTGGGGCCAACGTCCTGACTTTC. Its protein is CASSLGAAGGANVLTF. Complete variable domain (other parts from reference TRBV7-7 and TRBJ2-6): GAGVSQSPRYKVTKRGQDVTLRCDPISSHATLYWYQQALGQGPEFLTYFNYEAQPDKSGLPSDRFSAERPEGSISTLTIQRTEQRDSAMYRCASSLGAAGGANVLTFGAGSRLTVL.